Listed below are T cell receptor beta chains from one sample, sequenced in a study of neurological immune-mediated disorders. TCRdb ran MiXCR on the 5' RACE reads and lists one entry per CDR3 protein. The table has some 38,000 distinct CDR3 sequences, nearly 5% seen once. The sequencing sample was made of CD4+ T cells from blood. Source of these receptors: a man between 18 and 35 years old in good health. Each CDR3 is given with its conserved first and last residue. The D gene is left open where the match is weak. Clone size is not always given. Where it is, it says once, few, many or a class for expanded clones.

cdr3_nt	cdr3_aa	d_call	clone_size	j_call	v_call
TGCGCCAGCAGTGACCAGGGCCGCACAGATACGCAGTATTTT	CASSDQGRTDTQYF	.	.	TRBJ2-3	TRBV10-2
TGTGCCAGCTCACGCGGACAGGGGGCTTGGGCAGATACGCAGTATTTT	CASSRGQGAWADTQYF	TRBD1	few	TRBJ2-3	TRBV18
TGTGCCAGCAGTTACTCGACAGTTTTCGGTTCACCCCTCCACTTT	CASSYSTVFGSPLHF	.	many	TRBJ1-6	TRBV6-5
TGTGCCAGCAGTGAATACGGCAGCGGAAACACCATATATTTT	CASSEYGSGNTIYF	.	many	TRBJ1-3	TRBV25-1
TGCGCCAGCAGCCAAGAAAGCGTGGGCTCCTACGAGCAGTACTTC	CASSQESVGSYEQYF	.	few	TRBJ2-7	TRBV4-3
TGTGCCAGCAGTGCCCCGGACTGGAGGGATACGCAGTATTTT	CASSAPDWRDTQYF	.	many	TRBJ2-3	TRBV6-4
TGCAGTGCTAGAATGTCCTCCGGGACACGAGGCTACGAGCAGTACTTC	CSARMSSGTRGYEQYF	.	many	TRBJ2-7	TRBV20-1
TGCGCCAGCAGCTTGGAGGGACTAGCAAACTACAATGAGCAGTTCTTC	CASSLEGLANYNEQFF	TRBD2	many	TRBJ2-1	TRBV5-1
TGCGCCAGCAGCTTGGTCGATAACGGGGAGCTGTTTTTT	CASSLVDNGELFF	.	many	TRBJ2-2	TRBV5-1
TGCGCCAGCAGCGCGGGTCCTGGAAACACCATATATTTT	CASSAGPGNTIYF	.	many	TRBJ1-3	TRBV5-1
TGTGCCAGCAGTAGACAGGTTTCTGGCACTGAAGCTTTCTTT	CASSRQVSGTEAFF	.	many	TRBJ1-1	TRBV12-3/TRBV12-4
TGTGCCAGCAGGTCTCAGGGGTGGGAGACCCAGTACTTC	CASRSQGWETQYF	.	many	TRBJ2-5	TRBV6-5
TGTGCCAGCCAGTTCTCTGGGGCCAACGTCCTGACTTTC	CASQFSGANVLTF	.	many	TRBJ2-6	TRBV11-2
TGCGCCAGCAGCTTTGGAGAGGGGGACACTGAAGCTTTCTTT	CASSFGEGDTEAFF	.	many	TRBJ1-1	TRBV5-1
TGCAGTGCTCCACACCAACGGGGGGGCTACGAGCAGTACTTC	CSAPHQRGGYEQYF	TRBD2	many	TRBJ2-7	TRBV20-1
TGTGCCAGCAGCAAGGGGGGGGGCGGTCCGAATGAGCAGTTCTTC	CASSKGGGGPNEQFF	.	many	TRBJ2-1	TRBV6-2/TRBV6-3
TGCAGTGCTGAAGAGGATGGAAGGTCGCAGTATTTT	CSAEEDGRSQYF	.	many	TRBJ2-3	TRBV20-1
TGTGCCAGCAGTCGTACAGGCGGGGAGGTGCAGTACTTC	CASSRTGGEVQYF	.	many	TRBJ2-7	TRBV6-2/TRBV6-3
TGTGCCAGCAGTTACTCGAAACAGCCCCAGCATTTT	CASSYSKQPQHF	.	many	TRBJ1-5	TRBV6-6
TGCAGTGCTAGAGATCTTGGGGGGCGCGAGACCCAGTACTTC	CSARDLGGRETQYF	.	many	TRBJ2-5	TRBV20-1
TGTGCCAGCAGCCCGCAGTTAAATAGCAATCAGCCCCAGCATTTT	CASSPQLNSNQPQHF	.	medium-sized	TRBJ1-5	TRBV7-2
TGTGCCAGCAGTTCCTGGGACAGGGGTGAGCCCCAGCATTTT	CASSSWDRGEPQHF	TRBD1	many	TRBJ1-5	TRBV12-3/TRBV12-4
TGTGCCAGTAGTGAGGCGGGTGAAACCTACGAGCAGTACTTC	CASSEAGETYEQYF	.	many	TRBJ2-7	TRBV19
TGTGCCACCAGCAGCAATTACGAGCAGTACTTC	CATSSNYEQYF	.	.	TRBJ2-7	TRBV15
TGCGCCAGCAGCCAATGGATAGGGAACTATGGCTACACCTTC	CASSQWIGNYGYTF	.	.	TRBJ1-2	TRBV4-1
TGTGCCACCAGTGGTAACGACAACCCCCTGCAGAATACGCAGTATTTT	CATSGNDNPLQNTQYF	.	.	TRBJ2-3	TRBV24-1
TGTGCCAGCAGCCCTGGACTAGCGGGGTTGAACACCGGGGAGCTGTTTTTT	CASSPGLAGLNTGELFF	TRBD2	many	TRBJ2-2	TRBV7-3
TGTGCCAGCAGACACAGATACAGGCTTGAATTCTATAACTATGGCTACACCTTC	CASRHRYRLEFYNYGYTF	.	many	TRBJ1-2	TRBV7-4
TGCAGTGCTCCGCCGTCTCACTGGACTAGCACAGATACGCAGTATTTT	CSAPPSHWTSTDTQYF	.	many	TRBJ2-3	TRBV20-1
TGTGCCAGCAGCTTATACCGGAACACTGAAGCTTTCTTT	CASSLYRNTEAFF	.	many	TRBJ1-1	TRBV7-6
TGTGCCAGCAGAACTTTGGGTGGGGGGACCCAAACTGAAGCTTTCTTT	CASRTLGGGTQTEAFF	.	many	TRBJ1-1	TRBV5-4
TGCGCCAGCAGCCATCGCCAAGTTGGGCAGAACTATGGCTACACCTTC	CASSHRQVGQNYGYTF	.	many	TRBJ1-2	TRBV4-1
TGTGCCAGCAGTTACTCGAGCATTCTTGATACGCAGTATTTT	CASSYSSILDTQYF	.	many	TRBJ2-3	TRBV6-5
TGTGCCAGCTCACGTGCCGGGACAGCTTCCTACGAGCAGTACTTC	CASSRAGTASYEQYF	TRBD1	many	TRBJ2-7	TRBV18
TGCGCCAGCAGCTTACAGGGCCAGATGGGTTCCTACAATGAGCAGTTCTTC	CASSLQGQMGSYNEQFF	.	many	TRBJ2-1	TRBV5-1
TGTGCCAGCAGTGAGAGAACATATCGGGACAGGGTCTACGAGCAGTACTTC	CASSERTYRDRVYEQYF	TRBD1	many	TRBJ2-7	TRBV6-1
TGCAGTGCTAGCGTCAACGACTATGGCTACACCTTC	CSASVNDYGYTF	.	many	TRBJ1-2	TRBV20-1
TGTGCCAGCAGCCGAAGAAGCGGGGTCGGGGCCAACGTCCTGACTTTC	CASSRRSGVGANVLTF	TRBD2	many	TRBJ2-6	TRBV7-6
TGCGCCAGCAGCCTAGGGGAATCTGGGGCCAACGTCCTGACTTTC	CASSLGESGANVLTF	.	many	TRBJ2-6	TRBV5-1
TGCAGCGTTGTCAAGCAATTGGAGACCCAGTACTTC	CSVVKQLETQYF	.	many	TRBJ2-5	TRBV29-1
TGTGCCAGCAGCTCTCCCGGGACAGGACCGAATCAGCCCCAGCATTTT	CASSSPGTGPNQPQHF	TRBD1	many	TRBJ1-5	TRBV7-9
TGCAGCGTTGAGGGTCAGAGGGACGAGGGGGAAGCTTTCTTT	CSVEGQRDEGEAFF	.	many	TRBJ1-1	TRBV29-1